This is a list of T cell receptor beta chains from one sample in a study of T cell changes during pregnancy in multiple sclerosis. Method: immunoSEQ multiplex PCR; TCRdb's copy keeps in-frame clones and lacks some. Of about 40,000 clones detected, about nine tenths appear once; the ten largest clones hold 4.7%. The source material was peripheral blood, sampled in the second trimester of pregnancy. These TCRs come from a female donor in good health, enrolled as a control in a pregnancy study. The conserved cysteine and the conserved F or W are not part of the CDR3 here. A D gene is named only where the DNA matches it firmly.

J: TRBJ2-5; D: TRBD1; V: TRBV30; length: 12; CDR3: AWSVETGRETQY
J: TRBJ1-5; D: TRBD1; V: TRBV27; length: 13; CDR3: ASMRTGTSNQPQH
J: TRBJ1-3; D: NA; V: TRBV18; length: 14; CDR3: ASSQLDSLSGNTIY
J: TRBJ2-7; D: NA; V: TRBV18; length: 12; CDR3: ASSPMGSSYEQY
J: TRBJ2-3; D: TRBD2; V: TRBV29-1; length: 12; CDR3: SSRGLAYTDTQY
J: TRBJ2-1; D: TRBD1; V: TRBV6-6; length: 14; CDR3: ASSPRQGSSYNEQF
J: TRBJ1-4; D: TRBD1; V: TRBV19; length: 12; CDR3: ASSVQGMREKLF
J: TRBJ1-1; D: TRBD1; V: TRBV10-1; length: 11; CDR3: ASSADRATEAF
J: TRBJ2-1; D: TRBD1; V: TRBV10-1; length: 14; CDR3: ASSDSGQGIGNEQF
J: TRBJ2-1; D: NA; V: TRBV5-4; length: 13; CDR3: ASSLPGFSYNEQF
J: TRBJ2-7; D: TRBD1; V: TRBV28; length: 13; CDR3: ASSLSGQGAREQY
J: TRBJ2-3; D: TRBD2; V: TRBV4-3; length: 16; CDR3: ASSQEYRRGGLSDTQY
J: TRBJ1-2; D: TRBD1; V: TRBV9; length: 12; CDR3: ASSTGQEMSGYT
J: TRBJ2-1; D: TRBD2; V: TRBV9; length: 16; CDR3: ASSGGLGTSGTYNEQF
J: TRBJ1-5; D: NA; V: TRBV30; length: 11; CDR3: AWAQRLNQPQH
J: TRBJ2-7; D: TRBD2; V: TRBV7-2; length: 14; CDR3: ASSPSGTSGTYEQY
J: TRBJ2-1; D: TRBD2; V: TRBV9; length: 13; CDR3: ASSWGREGYNEQF
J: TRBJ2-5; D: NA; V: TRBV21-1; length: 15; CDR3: ASSSPGTSGFCETQY
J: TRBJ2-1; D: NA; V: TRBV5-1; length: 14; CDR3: ASSSGLRSSYNEQF
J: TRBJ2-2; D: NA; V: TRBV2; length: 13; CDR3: ASSDRLPGTGELF
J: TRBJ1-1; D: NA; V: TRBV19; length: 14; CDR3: ASSPRVGALNTEAF
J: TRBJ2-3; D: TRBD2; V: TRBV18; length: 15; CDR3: ASSPRLAGGPGDTQY
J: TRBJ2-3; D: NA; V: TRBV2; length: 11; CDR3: ASKAESTDTQY
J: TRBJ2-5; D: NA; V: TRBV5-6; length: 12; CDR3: ASSRPGLLGTQY
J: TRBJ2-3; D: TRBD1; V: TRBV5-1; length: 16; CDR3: ASSLGGTGQMGTDTQY
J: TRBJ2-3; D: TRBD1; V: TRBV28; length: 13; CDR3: ASSRTGLSTDTQY
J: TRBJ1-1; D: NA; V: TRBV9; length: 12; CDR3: ASSVADTLTEAF
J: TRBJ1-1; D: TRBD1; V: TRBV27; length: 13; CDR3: ASSLTGTANTEAF
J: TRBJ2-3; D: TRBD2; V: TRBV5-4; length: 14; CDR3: ASRNGLAGDADTQY
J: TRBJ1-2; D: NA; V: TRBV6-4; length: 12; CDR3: ASSDTDGKYGYT
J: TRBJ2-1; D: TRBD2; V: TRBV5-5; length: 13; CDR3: ASQSGLAGVGEQF
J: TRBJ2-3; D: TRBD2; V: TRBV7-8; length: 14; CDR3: ASTQGLAANRYTQY
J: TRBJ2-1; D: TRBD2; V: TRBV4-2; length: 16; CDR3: ASSQEASSGKSYNEQF
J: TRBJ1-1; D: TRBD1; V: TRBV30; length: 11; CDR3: AWVGQTNTEAF
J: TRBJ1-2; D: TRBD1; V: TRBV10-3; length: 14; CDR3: AISESPGQANYGYT
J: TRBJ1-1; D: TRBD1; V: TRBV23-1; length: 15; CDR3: ASSQSGQGGGGGEAF
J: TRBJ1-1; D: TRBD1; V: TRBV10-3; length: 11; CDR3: AIKPGQGSEAF
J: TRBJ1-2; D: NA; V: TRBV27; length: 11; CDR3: ASSLSQGIGYT
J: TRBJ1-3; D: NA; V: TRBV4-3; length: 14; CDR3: ASSQGTGGAGNTIY
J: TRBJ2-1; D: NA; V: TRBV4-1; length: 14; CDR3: ASSQHRQYGGNEQF
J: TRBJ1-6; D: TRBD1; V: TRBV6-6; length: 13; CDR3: ASSYGRQGNSPLH
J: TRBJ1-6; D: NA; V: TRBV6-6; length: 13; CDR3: ASSSGRSYNSPLH
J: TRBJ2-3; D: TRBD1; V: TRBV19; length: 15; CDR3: ASSIDLEQGFTDTQY
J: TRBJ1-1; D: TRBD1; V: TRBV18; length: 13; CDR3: ASSPTQGAGTEAF
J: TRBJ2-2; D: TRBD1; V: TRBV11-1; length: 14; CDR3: ASSSPQGAVTGELF
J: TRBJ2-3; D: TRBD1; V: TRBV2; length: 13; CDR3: ASRERQGSTDTQY